A single sample is the source of the 20 T cell receptor beta chains below, sequenced in a study of spatial heterogeneity in lung cancer. The time point: sample taken at primary tumor resection. Material for sequencing was whole RNA from tumor, nontumor lung or frozen PBMC, left unsorted. TCRdb processed the 5' RACE reads anew with MiXCR; each CDR3 protein has one entry. Of roughly 4,500 distinct CDR3 sequences listed, about a fifth are singletons. Material: normal lung tissue next to the tumor, obtained at surgery. The receptors shown here come from a female donor with early-stage non-small cell lung cancer.

This clonotype was seen repeatedly, ten times or more. This beta chain came through as a stray read in a library set up for alpha chains, and its size says little. J is TRBJ2-7 and V is TRBV24-1; D is unclear. This CDR3 contains 11 residues. From germline, CDR1 is KGHDR and CDR2 SFDVKD. With 3 bases removed from V and 5 bases from J, the gap between germline ends came to 4 bases. The CDR3 reads CATSDTNEQYF. The CDR3 DNA follows: TGTGCCACCAGTGATACCAACGAGCAGTACTTC.

Ten or more counts support this clonotype. The library was designed around alpha chains, so this beta chain is a stray read whose abundance carries little weight. V gene TRBV18 combines with J gene TRBJ2-2, with 8 bases fitting TRBD2. Germline CDR1 and CDR2: KGHSH and LQKENI. The CDR3 sequence is 16 residues long. Unmatched junction bases numbered 4, after V lost 3 bases and J lost 1 base. The CDR3 loop reads CASSPTGTRNTGELFF. CDR3 nucleotides: TGTGCCAGCTCACCCACCGGGACTAGGAACACCGGGGAGCTGTTTTTT.

By share, this clonotype ranks as medium-sized. Since the library was made to target alpha chains, this beta chain is a stray read and its abundance is not meaningful. The chain carries TRBV5-1 and TRBJ2-1; maybe TRBD1 (6 bases). V lost 3 bases and J lost 1, with 14 bases in between. The CDR3 covers 16 residues. The germline V gene encodes CDR1 SGHRS and CDR2 YFSETQ. In DNA, the CDR3 is TGCGCCAGCAGCTCTGGGATGGACAGATCCTACAATGAGCAGTTCTTC. Amino acids: CASSSGMDRSYNEQFF.

Regarding this clonotype: This beta chain is an unintended read in a library built for alpha chains; its size means little. The rearrangement uses TRBV13 and TRBJ2-7, with D maybe TRBD1 (6 bases). V gave up 5 bases and J gave up 0 bases, with 14 bases separating them. This CDR3 spans 15 amino acids. CDR1 is PRHDT, CDR2 FYEKMQ, per germline (reference sequence). The CDR3 DNA sequence: TGTGCCAGCAGCCTCTCCCGGGACAACTCCTACGAGCAGTACTTC. It translates to CASSLSRDNSYEQYF.

By its share, this clonotype is medium-sized (0.01 to 0.1%). This beta chain came through as a stray read in a library set up for alpha chains, and its size says little. This chain uses TRBV5-6 with TRBJ2-7; D remains unclear. V was cut by 4 bases and J by 1 base, with 12 bases left in between. This CDR3 spans 14 amino acids. CDR1 is SGHDT, CDR2 YYEEEE, per germline. CDR3: CASSPFSASYEQYF. The CDR3 DNA sequence: TGTGCCAGCAGCCCTTTCAGTGCTTCCTACGAGCAGTACTTC. Complete variable domain (other parts from reference TRBV5-6 and TRBJ2-7): DAGVTQSPTHLIKTRGQQVTLRCSPKSGHDTVSWYQQALGQGPQFIFQYYEEEERQRGNFPDRFSGHQFPNYSSELNVNALLLGDSALYLCASSPFSASYEQYFGPGTRLTVT.

This clonotype rates as medium-sized. Being off target in a library aimed at alpha chains, this beta chain has a size of little meaning. The chain has TRBV28 and TRBJ2-1; D is undetermined. This CDR3 region has 16 residues. V lost 2 bases and J 5 bases, leaving 16 bases between the germline ends. Germline assignment: CDR1 MDHEN and CDR2 SYDVKM. The CDR3 loop is CASSLPGPTPNNEQFF. In DNA, the CDR3 is TGTGCCAGCAGTTTACCTGGGCCCACACCAAACAATGAGCAGTTCTTC.

This clonotype is medium-sized by share. This beta chain is off target for a library built for alpha chains, so its abundance means little. The chain joins TRBV5-1 to TRBJ2-7; D ambiguous. Per the germline V gene, CDR1 is SGHRS and CDR2 is YFSETQ. The CDR3 runs 15 residues. The V and J ends lost 4 bases and 2 bases respectively, with 16 bases between them. The chain's CDR3 is CASSLLPTPTYEQYF. CDR3 bases: TGCGCCAGCAGCCTACTACCGACGCCGACCTACGAGCAGTACTTC.

By sample fraction, this clonotype is medium-sized. Being off target in a library aimed at alpha chains, this beta chain has a size of little meaning. The CDR3 here is CASSLVFTTNYGYTF. CDR3 DNA sequence: TGTGCCAGCAGTTTGGTCTTTACTACCAACTATGGCTACACCTTC. V and J are TRBV28 and TRBJ1-2; no firm D call. CDR1 and CDR2 (germline): MDHEN, SYDVKM. The length of the CDR3 is 15 residues. Trimming left V 3 bases short and J 2 bases short, with 13 bases between.

Sample share makes this clonotype medium-sized (0.01 to 0.1%). This beta chain is a stray read from a library made for alpha chains; its abundance is not meaningful. This rearrangement joins TRBV28 to TRBJ2-3, with 13 bases lining up with TRBD2. J gave up 3 bases and V 5 bases, and 5 bases lay outside the gene matches. This CDR3 has 16 residues. Germline CDR1 is MDHEN and CDR2 is SYDVKM. Here the CDR3 reads CASSLRTSGRTDTQYF. The CDR3 coding sequence is TGTGCCAGCAGTCTGCGGACTAGCGGGAGAACAGATACGCAGTATTTT. Looking up the rest from reference TRBV28 and TRBJ2-3 gives the full variable domain: DVKVTQSSRYLVKRTGEKVFLECVQDMDHENMFWYRQDPGLGLRLIYFSYDVKMKEKGDIPEGYSVSREKKERFSLILESASTNQTSMYLCASSLRTSGRTDTQYFGPGTRLTVL.

By sample fraction, this clonotype is medium-sized. Because this beta chain is a stray read in a library intended to capture alpha chains, its abundance should not be given much weight. The V call is TRBV29-1, the J call TRBJ2-3; 7 bases agree with TRBD1. This CDR3 is built from 14 residues. Germline CDR1 is SQVTM and CDR2 is ANQGSEA. J gave up 0 bases and V 4 bases, and 4 bases lay outside the gene matches. The CDR3 region is CSVGGQDSTDTQYF. CDR3 coding DNA: TGCAGCGTTGGTGGACAGGACAGCACAGATACGCAGTATTTT.

This clonotype counts as medium-sized (0.01 to 0.1%). This beta chain came through as a stray read in a library set up for alpha chains, and its size says little. The chain joins TRBV29-1 to TRBJ1-5, with a weak D call TRBD1 (6 bases). CDR1 SQVTM and CDR2 ANQGSEA come from the germline V gene. Trimming removed 0 bases at V and 3 bases at J, with 12 bases between. CDR3 length: 15 residues. The CDR3 reads CSVEDGGGPNQPQHF. In nucleotides, the CDR3 is TGCAGCGTTGAAGACGGCGGGGGCCCCAATCAGCCCCAGCATTTT. Using reference TRBV29-1 and TRBJ1-5 for the parts outside the CDR3, the full variable domain is SAVISQKPSRDICQRGTSLTIQCQVDSQVTMMFWYRQQPGQSLTLIATANQGSEATYESGFVIDKFPISRPNLTFSTLTVSNMSPEDSSIYLCSVEDGGGPNQPQHFGDGTRLSIL.

In its sample, this clonotype is medium-sized (0.01 to 0.1%). This beta chain was picked up by a library intended for alpha chains and is off target, so its count carries little meaning. The V and J genes are TRBV28 and TRBJ1-2; D not resolved. The CDR3 consists of 11 residues. Trimming pared 3 bases from V and 8 bases from J, leaving 7 bases between. CDR1 is MDHEN, CDR2 SYDVKM, per germline. The CDR3 is CASSLGRGYTF. The DNA for the CDR3 is TGTGCCAGCAGTTTGGGCAGGGGCTACACCTTC.

This clonotype was detected ten times or more. This beta chain came through as a stray read in a library set up for alpha chains, and its size says little. The chain combines TRBV12-3 or TRBV12-4 with TRBJ1-1; tentatively, D is TRBD1 (6 bases). CDR3 length: 14 amino acids. Trimming stripped 1 base from V and 1 base from J, with 7 bases between. The chain's CDR3 is CASSLGGGNTEAFF. In DNA, the CDR3 is TGTGCCAGCAGTTTAGGAGGGGGGAACACTGAAGCTTTCTTT.

About this clonotype: As an off-target read in a library built for alpha chains, this beta chain has a frequency of little significance. The V and J genes are TRBV5-1 and TRBJ2-1; D gene uncertain. CDR1 SGHRS and CDR2 YFSETQ come from the germline V gene. The CDR3 is 11 residues long. Trimming stripped 4 bases from V and 5 bases from J, with 4 bases between. The CDR3 DNA is TGCGCCAGCAGCGCCGACAATGAGCAGTTCTTC. Protein sequence: CASSADNEQFF.

Regarding this clonotype: The library was built for alpha chains, so this beta chain is an off-target read and its size means little. V and J are TRBV29-1 and TRBJ2-7; 9 bases are a match to TRBD2. From germline, CDR1 is SQVTM and CDR2 ANQGSEA. V dropped 4 bases and J dropped 2; count of bases not matched to a gene: 12. This CDR3 has 16 amino acids. CDR3 nucleotide sequence: TGCAGCGTTGCGGCGGCGGGAGGGCCTAGCGCCTACGAGCAGTACTTC. It encodes CSVAAAGGPSAYEQYF.

This clonotype was counted ten times or more. In a library made to pick up alpha chains, this beta chain is a stray read with a size that means little. The genes are TRBV7-8 and TRBJ2-1, with D unclear. V was pared by 1 base and J by 6 bases, with 10 bases between. Germline CDR1 is SGHVS and CDR2 is FQNEAQ. CDR3 length: 14 residues. This CDR3 is CASSLVLPPNEQFF. The DNA of the CDR3 is TGTGCCAGCAGCTTAGTTTTGCCTCCCAATGAGCAGTTCTTC.

On this clonotype: This beta chain is a stray sequence in a library constructed for alpha chains; its clone size is not meaningful. The chain combines TRBV21-1 with TRBJ2-7; TRBD2 was called by the table and not checked on the DNA. TRBV21-1 is classified as a pseudogene. The CDR3 sequence is 12 residues long. CDR3 bases: TGTGCCAGCAGCAAGGGAGGTGACGAGCAGTACTTC. This encodes CASSKGGDEQYF.

This clonotype counts as medium-sized. This beta chain is a stray sequence in a library constructed for alpha chains; its clone size is not meaningful. The J gene is TRBJ2-1, the V gene TRBV20-1, with 12 bases fitting TRBD2. V dropped 2 bases and J dropped 6; count of bases not matched to a gene: 11. The CDR3 has 17 residues. The germline gives CDR1 DFQATT, CDR2 SNEGSKA (reference sequence). DNA of the CDR3: TGCAGTGCTAGAAGTCTAGCGGGAGGGTCCCCCCTCAATGAGCAGTTCTTC. Translation gives CSARSLAGGSPLNEQFF.

Relative to its sample, this clonotype is medium-sized. This beta chain lies outside the target of a library built for alpha chains; its clone size means little. The chain carries TRBV12-5 and TRBJ2-3, with TRBD2 matching over 10 bases. The germline V gene has CDR1 LGHNT and CDR2 FRNRAP. This CDR3 region has 15 residues. The V and J ends lost 3 bases and 5 bases, in that order; junction bases with no gene match: 5. The CDR3 here is CASGLTLAGLDTQYF. The CDR3 DNA is TGTGCTAGTGGTTTAACACTAGCGGGGTTAGATACGCAGTATTTT.

Concerning this clonotype itself: This beta chain represents an off-target read in a library built for alpha chains; its size is of limited meaning. The chain combines TRBV20-1 with TRBJ2-7; D possibly matches TRBD1 or TRBD2 (5 bases each). This CDR3 contains 13 residues. The germline V gene has CDR1 DFQATT and CDR2 SNEGSKA (reference sequence). Deletions cut 5 bases from V and 2 bases from J, with 13 bases between. The CDR3 DNA reads as TGCAGTGCTGGGGGACGTAAAACCTACGAGCAGTACTTC. It is translated as CSAGGRKTYEQYF.